This paragraph reports one TCR beta chain. What it binds is not known. CD4+ T cells that had been cultured provided DNA sequenced with the Oncomine TCR Beta short-read assay. After culture, CD4+ T cells served as the source for genomic DNA extraction. TCRdb re-called the PCR reads through MiXCR, storing one row per CDR3 protein. This table has over 20,000 distinct CDR3 sequences, approximately 40% appearing once. The germline gives CDR1 SGHTA, CDR2 FQGTGA. CDR3 length: 17 residues. The ends lost 3 bases at V and 9 bases at J; junction bases unmatched: 17. This sample was included in a study of vaccination and CD4 T cells after COVID-19. Study-level background: The convalescents were made up of six males and four females, two of whom were Hispanic. Study results and caveats: Only post-vaccination samples contained a median approximately 86% of the reactive clones in convalescent patients. The median count of SARS-CoV-2-reactive clonotypes rose from approximately 21 to 40, not significantly.

Treatment: approximately nine-day PBMC culture with coronavirus spike peptide pools or control peptides (ViraFEST assay). The clonotype originates from a human donor who had recovered from COVID-19. Sequenced material: CD4+ T cells from blood, cultured in vitro. The chain couples TRBV7-3 to TRBJ2-1, with TRBD1 identical over 7 bases. Here the CDR3 DNA reads TGTGCCAGCAGCTTCCCCGGCGACAGGGTAGAATTAGGTGAGCAGTTCTTC. This codes for CASSFPGDRVELGEQFF.